This T cell receptor (beta chain) comes out of a study of blood T cell repertoires in COVID-19. Study in general: Samples of COVID-19 (acute and convalescent) were obtained from the United States, Italy and Spain.

In the source study's methods: Scientists estimated how many nucleated cells there were by amplifying reference gene primers. The protocol was immunoSEQ multiplex PCR, while the TCRdb copy is restricted to in-frame clones and leaves out a portion. Clone size and the V and J calls come from that table; the DNA yielded D and trimming. This sample has 150,000 to 200,000 clones, with approximately 85% found just once. CDR1 DFQATT and CDR2 SNEGSKA come from the germline V gene (reference sequence). CDR3 length equals 11 residues. The V gene lost 6 bases and the J gene lost 5 bases, with 10 bases spanning the gap.

Sequencing was done on a sample of peripheral blood. The chain employs TRBV20-1 and TRBJ2-5; D is ambiguous. The sequence was collected from a man in his 60s with active or convalescent COVID-19. The chain's CDR3 is CSATNAETQYF. The CDR3 DNA is TGCAGTGCGACAAACGCGGAGACCCAGTACTTC.